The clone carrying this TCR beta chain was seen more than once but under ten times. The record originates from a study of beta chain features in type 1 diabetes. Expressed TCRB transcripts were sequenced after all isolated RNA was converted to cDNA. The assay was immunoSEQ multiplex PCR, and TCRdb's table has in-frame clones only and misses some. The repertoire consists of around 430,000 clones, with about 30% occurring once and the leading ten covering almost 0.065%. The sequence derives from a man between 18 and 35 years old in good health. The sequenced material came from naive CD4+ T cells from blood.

CDR3 coding DNA: TGCAGCGTGCGTGGGACTAGCGTCTACAATGAGCAGTTCTTC. Protein: CSVRGTSVYNEQFF. The V call is TRBV29-1, the J call TRBJ2-1, with 10 bases that match TRBD2. This CDR3 spans 14 amino acids. V lost 6 bases to trimming and J lost 3 bases; unmatched junction nucleotides: 5. CDR1 is SQVTM and CDR2 is ANQGSEA in the germline V gene.